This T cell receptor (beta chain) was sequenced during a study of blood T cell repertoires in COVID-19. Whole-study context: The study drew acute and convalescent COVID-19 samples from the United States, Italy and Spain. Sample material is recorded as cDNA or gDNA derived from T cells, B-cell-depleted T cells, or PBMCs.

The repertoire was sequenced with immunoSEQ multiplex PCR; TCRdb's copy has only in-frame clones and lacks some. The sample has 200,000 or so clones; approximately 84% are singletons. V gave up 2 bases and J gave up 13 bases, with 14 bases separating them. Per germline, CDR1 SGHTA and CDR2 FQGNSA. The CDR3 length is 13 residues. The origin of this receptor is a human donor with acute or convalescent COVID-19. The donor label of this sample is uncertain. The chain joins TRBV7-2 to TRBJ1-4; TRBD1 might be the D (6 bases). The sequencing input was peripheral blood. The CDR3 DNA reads TGTGCCAGCAGCTTACAGGGGCGTGGGGGACTGTTTTTT. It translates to CASSLQGRGGLFF.